The rows below give T cell receptor beta chains drawn from one sample of a study of blood T cell repertoires in COVID-19. Libraries were prepared by immunoSEQ multiplex PCR; TCRdb keeps only in-frame clonotypes and omits some of them. The sample yields about 16,000 clones, 70% to 90% seen once. Sequenced material: peripheral blood. These receptors were obtained from a woman older than 75 with COVID-19, enrolled during active disease. Each CDR3 is given with its conserved first and last residue. A D gene is named only where the DNA matches it firmly. Some rows have no size entry. The others give once, few or many, or a class for an expanded clone.

v_call	d_call	j_call	clone_size	cdr3_aa	cdr3_nt
TRBV7-9	.	TRBJ2-5	.	CASRQAGSETQYF	TGTGCCAGCAGGCAAGCAGGGTCGGAGACCCAGTACTTC
TRBV5-1	.	TRBJ2-2	.	CASSWPTDRYANTGELFF	TGCGCCAGCAGCTGGCCCACCGACAGATACGCGAACACCGGGGAGCTGTTTTTT
TRBV4-1	.	TRBJ2-1	.	CASSQDFGGRLANRNEQFF	TGCGCCAGCAGCCAAGATTTTGGGGGGCGACTAGCTAATCGCAATGAGCAGTTCTTC
TRBV6-5	.	TRBJ1-1	.	CASSSDLNTEAFF	TGTGCCAGCAGTTCTGACTTGAACACTGAAGCTTTCTTT
TRBV18	.	TRBJ2-7	few	CASSPPHVSSGEQYF	TGTGCCAGCTCACCACCTCATGTAAGCTCGGGCGAGCAGTACTTC
TRBV7-2	.	TRBJ1-4	.	CASSRRQFNEKLFF	TGTGCCAGCAGTCGAAGACAGTTTAATGAAAAACTGTTTTTT
TRBV6-6	.	TRBJ2-2	few	CASQAREKTGELFF	TGTGCCAGTCAAGCGCGGGAAAAGACCGGGGAGCTGTTTTTT
TRBV5-1	TRBD1	TRBJ2-3	.	CASSPGDRGTTDTQYF	TGCGCCAGCAGCCCGGGAGACAGGGGGACCACAGATACGCAGTATTTT
TRBV5-1	TRBD1	TRBJ1-2	.	CASSLEDRGGDGYTF	TGCGCCAGCAGCTTGGAAGACAGGGGAGGGGATGGCTACACCTTC
TRBV5-4	TRBD2	TRBJ2-7	.	CASRPGGGLGSYEQYF	TGTGCCAGCAGACCGGGGGGGGGCCTTGGCTCCTACGAGCAGTACTTC
TRBV28	.	TRBJ1-1	.	CASSSPVEGTEAFF	TGTGCCAGCAGTTCTCCGGTAGAGGGCACTGAAGCTTTCTTT
TRBV5-1	.	TRBJ2-2	.	CASSLRAGPGELFF	TGCGCCAGCAGCTTGAGGGCAGGGCCCGGGGAGCTGTTTTTT
TRBV5-1	TRBD2	TRBJ2-3	once	CASGILGLAGMTDTQYF	TGCGCCAGCGGGATACTTGGACTAGCGGGAATGACAGATACGCAGTATTTT
TRBV15	.	TRBJ1-4	.	CATSPPSGRGNEKLFF	TGTGCCACCAGCCCTCCTTCAGGGCGGGGGAATGAAAAACTGTTTTTT
TRBV5-4	TRBD1	TRBJ2-5	.	CATQAGGAGETQYF	TGTGCCACCCAAGCAGGGGGCGCGGGGGAGACCCAGTACTTC
TRBV20-1	TRBD2	TRBJ2-7	.	CSASRTSGRTEQYF	TGCAGTGCTAGTCGGACTAGCGGGAGAACCGAGCAGTACTTC
TRBV5-1	TRBD1	TRBJ2-2	.	CASSMTGDTGELFF	TGCGCCAGCAGCATGACAGGGGACACCGGGGAGCTGTTTTTT
TRBV7-2	TRBD1	TRBJ1-1	.	CASSLVPGQATEAFF	TGTGCCAGCAGCTTAGTGCCCGGACAGGCCACTGAAGCTTTCTTT
TRBV18	TRBD1	TRBJ1-4	.	CASSPSDRGGEKLFF	TGTGCCAGCTCACCATCAGACAGGGGGGGTGAAAAACTGTTTTTT
TRBV19	.	TRBJ2-7	.	CASSFTGNYEQYF	TGTGCCAGTAGTTTTACAGGGAATTACGAGCAGTACTTC
TRBV4-1	.	TRBJ1-6	.	CASSQGVQVNSPLHF	TGCGCCAGCAGCCAAGGAGTACAGGTGAATTCACCCCTCCACTTT
TRBV9	TRBD2	TRBJ2-2	.	CASSPTSGSTGELFF	TGTGCCAGCAGCCCTACTAGCGGGAGTACCGGGGAGCTGTTTTTT
TRBV28	TRBD1	TRBJ2-1	.	CASSSGTGYNEQFF	TGTGCCAGCAGTTCTGGGACAGGGTACAATGAGCAGTTCTTC
TRBV19	.	TRBJ2-6	.	CASGDRRLRGANVLTF	TGTGCCAGTGGAGACAGGCGATTGAGGGGGGCCAACGTCCTGACTTTC
TRBV18	TRBD1	TRBJ1-2	.	CASSPRDRSYGYTF	TGTGCCAGCTCACCCCGGGACAGGAGCTATGGCTACACCTTC
TRBV4-3	.	TRBJ1-5	.	CASSQERGQPQHF	TGCGCCAGCAGCCAAGAAAGAGGTCAGCCCCAGCATTTT
TRBV7-3	.	TRBJ2-3	.	CASSPTRVGTDTQYF	TGTGCCAGCAGCCCCACCAGGGTCGGCACAGATACGCAGTATTTT
TRBV12-3/TRBV12-4	.	TRBJ1-1	.	CASRNPGNEAFF	TGTGCCAGCAGGAATCCGGGGAATGAAGCTTTCTTT
TRBV20-1	TRBD2	TRBJ2-3	.	CSASRTSGSTDTQYF	TGCAGTGCTAGTAGGACTAGCGGAAGCACAGATACGCAGTATTTT
TRBV4-3	.	TRBJ2-7	few	CASSPGGGEDEQYF	TGCGCCAGCAGCCCCGGCGGGGGCGAGGACGAGCAGTACTTC
TRBV18	TRBD1	TRBJ2-4	.	CASSPEDRVDIQYF	TGTGCCAGCTCACCAGAGGACAGGGTGGACATTCAGTACTTC
TRBV21-1	.	TRBJ1-5	.	CASSKEAQVLGGQPQHF	TGTGCCAGCAGCAAAGAGGCACAGGTTTTAGGGGGTCAGCCCCAGCATTTT
TRBV5-1	TRBD2	TRBJ2-1	once	CASSDPGLAGGFF	TGCGCCAGCAGCGACCCGGGACTAGCGGGGGGGTTCTTC